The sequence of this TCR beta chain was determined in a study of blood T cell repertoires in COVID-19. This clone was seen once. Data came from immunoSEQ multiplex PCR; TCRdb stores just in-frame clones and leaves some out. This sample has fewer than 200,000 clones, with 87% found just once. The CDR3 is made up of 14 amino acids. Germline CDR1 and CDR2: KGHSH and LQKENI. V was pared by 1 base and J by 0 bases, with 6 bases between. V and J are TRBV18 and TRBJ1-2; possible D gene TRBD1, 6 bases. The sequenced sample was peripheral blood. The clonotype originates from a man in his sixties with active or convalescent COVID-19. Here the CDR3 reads CASSPQGANYGYTF. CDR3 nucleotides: TGTGCCAGCTCACCACAGGGGGCTAACTATGGCTACACCTTC.